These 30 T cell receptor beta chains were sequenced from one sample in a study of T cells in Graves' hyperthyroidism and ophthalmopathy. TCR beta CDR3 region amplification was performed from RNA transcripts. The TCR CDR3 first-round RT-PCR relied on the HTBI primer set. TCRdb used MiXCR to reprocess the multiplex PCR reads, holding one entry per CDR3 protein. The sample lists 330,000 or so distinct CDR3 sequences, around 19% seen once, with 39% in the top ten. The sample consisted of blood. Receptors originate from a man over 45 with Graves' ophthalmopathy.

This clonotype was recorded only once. In DNA form, the CDR3 reads TGTGCCAGTAGTATGGGACTAGCCGGCGAGCAGTTCTTC. It is translated as CASSMGLAGEQFF. The chain uses TRBV19 and TRBJ2-1; 9 bases are shared with TRBD2. CDR1 is LNHDA, CDR2 SQIVND, per germline (reference sequence). This CDR3 has 13 amino acids. V lost 3 bases, J lost 10 bases, and 4 bases stayed unmatched.

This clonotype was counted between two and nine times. The CDR3 DNA reads TGTGCCAGCAGTGAACTAGCGGGAGGGCCCAGCGAGCAGTACTTC. It encodes CASSELAGGPSEQYF. This sequence joins TRBV2 and TRBJ2-7; TRBD2 matches 12 bases. The CDR3 covers 15 residues. The germline V gene has CDR1 SNHLY and CDR2 FYNNEI. V was clipped by 2 bases and J by 6 bases; unmatched bases: 5.

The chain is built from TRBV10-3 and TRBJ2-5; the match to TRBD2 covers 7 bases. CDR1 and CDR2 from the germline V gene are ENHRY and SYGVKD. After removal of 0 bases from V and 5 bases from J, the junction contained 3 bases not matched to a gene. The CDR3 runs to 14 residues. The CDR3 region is CAISESGGIETQYF. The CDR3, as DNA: TGTGCCATCAGTGAGTCCGGGGGGATCGAGACCCAGTACTTC.

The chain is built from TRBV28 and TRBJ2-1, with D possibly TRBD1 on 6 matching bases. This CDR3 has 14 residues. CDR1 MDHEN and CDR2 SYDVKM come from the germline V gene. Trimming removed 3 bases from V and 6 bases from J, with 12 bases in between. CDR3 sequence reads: CASSLGASINEQFF. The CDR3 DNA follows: TGTGCCAGCAGTTTGGGGGCTTCAATCAATGAGCAGTTCTTC.

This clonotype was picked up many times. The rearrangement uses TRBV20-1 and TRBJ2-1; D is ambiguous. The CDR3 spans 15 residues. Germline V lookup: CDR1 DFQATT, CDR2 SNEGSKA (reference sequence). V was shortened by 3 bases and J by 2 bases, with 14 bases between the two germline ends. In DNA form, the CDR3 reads TGCAGTGCTAGTTACCGGGCTAGAGCCTACAATGAGCAGTTCTTC. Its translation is CSASYRARAYNEQFF.

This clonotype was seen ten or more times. CDR3 loop: CASSGQEALPSYEQYF. In nucleotides, the CDR3 is TGTGCCAGCAGTGGCCAGGAAGCACTCCCCTCCTACGAGCAGTACTTC. The rearrangement joins TRBV28 to TRBJ2-7, with no clear D. The V end lost 5 bases, the J end lost 0 bases, and 17 bases lay between the germline ends. Germline lookup yields CDR1 MDHEN and CDR2 SYDVKM. This CDR3 has 16 amino acids.

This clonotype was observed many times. The CDR3 nucleotides read TGTGCCTGTCAAGCCGGCGGTGGGGTGAATGAGCAGTTCTTC. Protein sequence: CACQAGGGVNEQFF. The chain couples TRBV30 to TRBJ2-1; D unclear. The CDR3 totals 14 residues. V was pared by 6 bases and J by 7 bases, with 19 bases between. Germline CDR1 GTSNPN, CDR2 SVGIG (reference sequence).

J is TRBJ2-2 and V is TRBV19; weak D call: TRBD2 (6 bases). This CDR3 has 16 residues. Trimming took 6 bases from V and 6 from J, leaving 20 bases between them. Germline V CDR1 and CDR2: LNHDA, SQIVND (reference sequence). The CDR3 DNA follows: TGTGCCAGTAGCGATACTAGCCGGGAGAGGCCCGGGGAGCTGTTTTTT. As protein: CASSDTSRERPGELFF. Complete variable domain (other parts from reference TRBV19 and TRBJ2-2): DGGITQSPKYLFRKEGQNVTLSCEQNLNHDAMYWYRQDPGQGLRLIYYSQIVNDFQKGDIAEGYSVSREKKESFPLTVTSAQKNPTAFYLCASSDTSRERPGELFFGEGSRLTVL.

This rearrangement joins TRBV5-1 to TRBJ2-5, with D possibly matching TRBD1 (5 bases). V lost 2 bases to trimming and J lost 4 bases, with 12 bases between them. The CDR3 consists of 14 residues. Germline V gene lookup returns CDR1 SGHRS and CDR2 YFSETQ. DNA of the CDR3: TGCGCCAGCAGCTTTTCCCAGGGATTAGAGACCCAGTACTTC. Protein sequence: CASSFSQGLETQYF.

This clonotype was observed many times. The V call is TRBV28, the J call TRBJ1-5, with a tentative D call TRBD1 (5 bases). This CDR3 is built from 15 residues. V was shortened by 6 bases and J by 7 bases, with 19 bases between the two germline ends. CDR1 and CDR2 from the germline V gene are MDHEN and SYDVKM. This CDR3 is CASRPGPRRGQPQHF. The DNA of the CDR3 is TGTGCCAGCAGACCCGGGCCCCGAAGGGGCCAGCCCCAGCATTTT.

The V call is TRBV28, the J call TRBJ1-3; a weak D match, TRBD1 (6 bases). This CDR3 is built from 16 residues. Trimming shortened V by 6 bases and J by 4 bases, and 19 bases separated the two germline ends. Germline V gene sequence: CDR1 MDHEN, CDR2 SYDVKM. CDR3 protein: CASSQGRGGKGNTIYF. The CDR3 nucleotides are TGTGCCAGCAGCCAGGGGAGAGGGGGAAAAGGAAACACCATATATTTT.

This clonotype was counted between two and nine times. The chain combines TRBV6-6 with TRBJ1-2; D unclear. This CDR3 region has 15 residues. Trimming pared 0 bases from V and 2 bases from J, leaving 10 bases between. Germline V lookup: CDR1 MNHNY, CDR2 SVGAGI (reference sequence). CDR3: CASSYSGSPNYGYTF. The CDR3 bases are TGTGCCAGCAGTTACTCGGGGTCACCGAACTATGGCTACACCTTC.

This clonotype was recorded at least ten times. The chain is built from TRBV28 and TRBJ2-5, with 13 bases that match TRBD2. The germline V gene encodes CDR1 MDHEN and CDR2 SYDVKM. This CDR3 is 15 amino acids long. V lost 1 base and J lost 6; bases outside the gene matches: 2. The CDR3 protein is CASSLLGLAGKTQYF. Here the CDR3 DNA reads TGTGCCAGCAGTTTATTGGGACTAGCGGGAAAGACCCAGTACTTC.

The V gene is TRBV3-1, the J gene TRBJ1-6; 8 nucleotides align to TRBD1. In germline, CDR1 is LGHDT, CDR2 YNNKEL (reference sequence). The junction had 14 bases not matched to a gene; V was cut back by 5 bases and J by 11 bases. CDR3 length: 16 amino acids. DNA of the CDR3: TGTGCCAGCAGCGCTCGCGACAGGGGCCGAGTAGCACCCCTCCACTTT. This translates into CASSARDRGRVAPLHF. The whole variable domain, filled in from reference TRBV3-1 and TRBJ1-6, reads DTAVSQTPKYLVTQMGNDKSIKCEQNLGHDTMYWYKQDSKKFLKIMFSYNNKELIINETVPNRFSPKSPDKAHLNLHINSLELGDSAVYFCASSARDRGRVAPLHFGNGTRLTVT.

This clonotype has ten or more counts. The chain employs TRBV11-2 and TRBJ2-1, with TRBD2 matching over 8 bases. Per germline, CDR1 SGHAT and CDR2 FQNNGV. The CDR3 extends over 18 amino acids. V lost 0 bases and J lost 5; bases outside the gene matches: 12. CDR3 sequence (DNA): TGTGCCAGCAGCTTAGATGGGTTTCAGGGGACTAGGAACAATGAGCAGTTCTTC. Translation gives CASSLDGFQGTRNNEQFF. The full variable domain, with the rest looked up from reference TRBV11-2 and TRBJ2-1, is EAGVAQSPRYKIIEKRQSVAFWCNPISGHATLYWYQQILGQGPKLLIQFQNNGVVDDSQLPKDRFSAERLKGVDSTLKIQPAKLEDSAVYLCASSLDGFQGTRNNEQFFGPGTRLTVL.

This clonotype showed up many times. CDR3 in DNA: TGCGCCAGCAGCTCCCGGGACTCCCCGTTAGCTGATACGCAGTATTTT. This encodes CASSSRDSPLADTQYF. The rearrangement joins TRBV5-1 to TRBJ2-3, with D possibly TRBD2 on 6 matching bases. CDR3 length: 16 residues. The germline V gene has CDR1 SGHRS and CDR2 YFSETQ. V lost 3 bases and J 6 bases, leaving 20 bases between the germline ends.

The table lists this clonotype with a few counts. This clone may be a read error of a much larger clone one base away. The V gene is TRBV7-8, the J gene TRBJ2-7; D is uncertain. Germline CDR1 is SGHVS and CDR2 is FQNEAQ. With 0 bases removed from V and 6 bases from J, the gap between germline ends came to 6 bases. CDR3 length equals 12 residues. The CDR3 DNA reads TGTGCCAGCAGCTTAGCAAGGGCCGAGCAGTACTTC. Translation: CASSLARAEQYF.

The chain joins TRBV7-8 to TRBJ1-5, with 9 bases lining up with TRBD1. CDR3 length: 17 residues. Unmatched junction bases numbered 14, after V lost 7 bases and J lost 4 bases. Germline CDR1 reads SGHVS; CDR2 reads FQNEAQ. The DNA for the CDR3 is TGTGCCAGCACCCGTGGGACAGGGTCAATTAGTAATCAGCCCCAGCATTTT. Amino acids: CASTRGTGSISNQPQHF.

Here the CDR3 reads CASSLSGPRTDTQYF. The DNA of the CDR3 is TGTGCCAGCAGTTTATCGGGGCCACGCACAGATACGCAGTATTTT. J is TRBJ2-3 and V is TRBV28; perhaps D is TRBD1 or TRBD2 (5 bases each). The CDR3 loop spans 15 amino acids. V lost 1 base and J lost 1, with 9 bases in between. CDR1 and CDR2 (germline): MDHEN, SYDVKM.

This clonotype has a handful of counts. The DNA for the CDR3 is TGTGCCAGTAGTACAGACAGGGGAGGGAATGAGCAGTTCTTC. It codes for CASSTDRGGNEQFF. The J gene is TRBJ2-1, the V gene TRBV19; a possible D gene is TRBD1 (8 bases). This CDR3 has 14 amino acids. Germline assignment: CDR1 LNHDA and CDR2 SQIVND (reference sequence). V lost 4 bases and J 7 bases, leaving 14 bases between the germline ends. The full variable domain, rest sourced from reference TRBV19 and TRBJ2-1, is DGGITQSPKYLFRKEGQNVTLSCEQNLNHDAMYWYRQDPGQGLRLIYYSQIVNDFQKGDIAEGYSVSREKKESFPLTVTSAQKNPTAFYLCASSTDRGGNEQFFGPGTRLTVL.

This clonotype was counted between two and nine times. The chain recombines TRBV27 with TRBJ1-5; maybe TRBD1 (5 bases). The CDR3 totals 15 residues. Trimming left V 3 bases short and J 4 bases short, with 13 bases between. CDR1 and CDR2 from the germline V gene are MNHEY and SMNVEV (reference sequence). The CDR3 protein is CASSLRGNTNQPQHF. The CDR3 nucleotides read TGTGCCAGCAGTTTGCGGGGGAACACAAATCAGCCCCAGCATTTT.

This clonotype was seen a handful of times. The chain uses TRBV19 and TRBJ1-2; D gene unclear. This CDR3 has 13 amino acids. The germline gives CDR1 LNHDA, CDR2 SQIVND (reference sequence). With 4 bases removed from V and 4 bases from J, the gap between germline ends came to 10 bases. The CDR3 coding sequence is TGTGCCAGTAGTACACGGTCTGGCTATGGCTACACCTTC. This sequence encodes CASSTRSGYGYTF. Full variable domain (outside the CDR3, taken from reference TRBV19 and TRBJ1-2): DGGITQSPKYLFRKEGQNVTLSCEQNLNHDAMYWYRQDPGQGLRLIYYSQIVNDFQKGDIAEGYSVSREKKESFPLTVTSAQKNPTAFYLCASSTRSGYGYTFGSGTRLTVV.

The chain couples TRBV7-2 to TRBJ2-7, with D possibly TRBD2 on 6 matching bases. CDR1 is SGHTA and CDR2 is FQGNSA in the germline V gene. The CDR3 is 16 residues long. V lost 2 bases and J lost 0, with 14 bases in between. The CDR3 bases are TGTGCCAGCAGCTTATCAGCGGGCACTTTCTCCTACGAGCAGTACTTC. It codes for CASSLSAGTFSYEQYF.

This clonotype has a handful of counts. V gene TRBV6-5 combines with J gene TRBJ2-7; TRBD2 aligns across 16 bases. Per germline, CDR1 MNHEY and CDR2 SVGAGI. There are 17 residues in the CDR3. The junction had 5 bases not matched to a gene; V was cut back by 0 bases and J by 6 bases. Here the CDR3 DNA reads TGTGCCAGCAGTTACTCTTCGGGGACTAGCGGGAGGGTCGAGCAGTACTTC. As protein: CASSYSSGTSGRVEQYF.

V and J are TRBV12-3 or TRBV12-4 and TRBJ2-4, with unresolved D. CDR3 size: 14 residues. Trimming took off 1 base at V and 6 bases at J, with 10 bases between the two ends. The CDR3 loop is CASSLGGLGNIQYF. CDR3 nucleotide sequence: TGTGCCAGCAGTTTAGGGGGATTAGGAAACATTCAGTACTTC.

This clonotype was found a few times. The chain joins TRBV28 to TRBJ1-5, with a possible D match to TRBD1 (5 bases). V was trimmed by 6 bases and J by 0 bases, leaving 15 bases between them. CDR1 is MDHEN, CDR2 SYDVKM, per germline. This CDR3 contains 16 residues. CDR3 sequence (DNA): TGTGCCAGCAGGGGAGGGTCGGGGGATAGCAATCAGCCCCAGCATTTT. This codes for CASRGGSGDSNQPQHF.

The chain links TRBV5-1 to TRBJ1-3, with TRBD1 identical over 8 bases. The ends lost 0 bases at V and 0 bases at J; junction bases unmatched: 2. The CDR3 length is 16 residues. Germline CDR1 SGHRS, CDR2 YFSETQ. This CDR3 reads CASSLEQGGSGNTIYF. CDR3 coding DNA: TGCGCCAGCAGCTTGGAACAGGGGGGCTCTGGAAACACCATATATTTT.

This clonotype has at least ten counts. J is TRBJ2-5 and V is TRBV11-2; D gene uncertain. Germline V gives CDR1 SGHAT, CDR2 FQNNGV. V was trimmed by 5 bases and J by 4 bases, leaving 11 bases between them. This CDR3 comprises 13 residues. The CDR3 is CASSPIESETQYF. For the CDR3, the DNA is TGTGCCAGCAGCCCCATAGAGTCAGAGACCCAGTACTTC.

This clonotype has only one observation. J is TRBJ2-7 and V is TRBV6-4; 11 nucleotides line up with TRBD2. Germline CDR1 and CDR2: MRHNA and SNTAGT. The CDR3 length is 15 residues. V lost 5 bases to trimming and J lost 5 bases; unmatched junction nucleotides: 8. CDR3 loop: CASSPPTSGEDEQYF. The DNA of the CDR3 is TGTGCCAGCAGTCCCCCGACTAGCGGGGAGGACGAGCAGTACTTC.

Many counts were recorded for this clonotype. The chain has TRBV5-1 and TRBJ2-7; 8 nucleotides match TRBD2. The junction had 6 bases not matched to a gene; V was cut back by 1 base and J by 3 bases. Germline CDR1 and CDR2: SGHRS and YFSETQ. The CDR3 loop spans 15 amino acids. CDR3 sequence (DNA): TGCGCCAGCAGCTTGAGCGGGAGTCCCCTCTACGAGCAGTACTTC. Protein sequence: CASSLSGSPLYEQYF.